This T cell receptor beta chain was sequenced during a study of CXCR3-negative and CXCR3-positive naive CD8 T cells. General study findings and limits: Partly lower CXCR3 expression followed cryopreservation, and most assays relied on fresh PBMCs. Surface CD5 matched across naive subsets, and TRB CDR3 properties served to infer TCR strength. Naive cells positive for CXCR3 carried more hydrophobic TRB CDR3s than CXCR3-negative ones.

Via 5' RACE with UMI labels, TRB cDNA libraries were prepared. No DNA is given; TCRdb re-called the 5' RACE reads and lists each CDR3 protein once. Its table records around 95,000 distinct CDR3 sequences. Points on this clonotype: Its antigen is as yet unknown.

Triplicate sorts of 250,000 to 350,000 cells per CD8+ subset. The sequenced material came from naive CXCR3+ CD8+ T cells from blood. Regarding subset: CD45RO-CCR7+CD27+CD95- naive CD8+ T cells expressing CXCR3 (TNR3+). The receptor's source is a human donor in good health. Some clones in this sample may be carry-over from other donors' samples.

Here the CDR3 reads CASSLIAGETQYF. The chain employs TRBV27 and TRBJ2-5; TCRdb indicates TRBD2, and absent DNA this call remains unverified. The CDR3 totals 13 residues. Germline V gene sequence: CDR1 MNHEY, CDR2 SMNVEV (reference sequence).